This T cell receptor beta chain was documented in a study of beta chain features in type 1 diabetes. Expressed TCRB transcripts were sequenced because the isolated RNA had all been reverse transcribed beforehand. The table came from immunoSEQ multiplex PCR; TCRdb's copy has only in-frame clones and leaves some out. The profile shows about 900,000 clones, 17% of them singletons. The authors sorted CD4+ naive, central memory, regulatory and stem cell-like memory cells via CD45RO/CCR7/CD25/CD127/CD95/CD27. This clone came up a few times. This CDR3 region has 12 residues. Per the germline V gene, CDR1 is SGHDN and CDR2 is FVKESK. Trimming pared 5 bases from V and 8 bases from J, leaving 10 bases between.

The receptor comes from a woman younger than 30 in good health. This sequence joins TRBV14 and TRBJ2-1, with D perhaps TRBD2 (5 bases). The sample comprised naive CD4+ T cells from blood. CDR3 residues: CASSLRRDEQFF. The CDR3 nucleotides read TGTGCCAGCAGCTTAAGGCGGGATGAGCAGTTCTTC. Looking up the rest from reference TRBV14 and TRBJ2-1 gives the full variable domain: EAGVTQFPSHSVIEKGQTVTLRCDPISGHDNLYWYRRVMGKEIKFLLHFVKESKQDESGMPNNRFLAERTGGTYSTLKVQPAELEDSGVYFCASSLRRDEQFFGPGTRLTVL.